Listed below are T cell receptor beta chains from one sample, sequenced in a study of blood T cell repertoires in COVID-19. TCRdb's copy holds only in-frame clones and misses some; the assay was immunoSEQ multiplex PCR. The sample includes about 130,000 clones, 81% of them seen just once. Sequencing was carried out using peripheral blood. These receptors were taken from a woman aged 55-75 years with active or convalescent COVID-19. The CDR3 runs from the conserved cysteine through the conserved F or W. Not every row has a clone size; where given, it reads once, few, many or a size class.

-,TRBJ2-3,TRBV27,CASRPSAGEVTDTQYF
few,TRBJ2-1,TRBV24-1,CATSDWTSGRPDEQFF
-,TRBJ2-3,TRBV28,CASSTIGGGTDTQYF
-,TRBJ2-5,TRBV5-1,CASSPGLAMAETQYF
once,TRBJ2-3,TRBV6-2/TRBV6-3,CASSDTVDTQYF
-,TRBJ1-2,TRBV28,CASRRSSGGYGYTF
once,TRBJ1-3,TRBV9,CASSPRTGGPGNTIYF
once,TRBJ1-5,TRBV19,CASSIRDLTGPNQPQHF
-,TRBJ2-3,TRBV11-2,CASSRGQIITDTQYF
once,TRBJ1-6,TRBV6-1,CASSARQGSAYNSPLHF
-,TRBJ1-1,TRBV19,CASSPGSKNTEAFF
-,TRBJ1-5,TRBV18,CASSTTGDQPQHF
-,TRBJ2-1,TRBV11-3,CASSLDLLAGGPNFLEDEQFF
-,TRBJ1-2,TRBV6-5,CASRGAGDGYTF
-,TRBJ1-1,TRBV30,CAWSLKADTEAFF
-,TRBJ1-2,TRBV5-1,CASSSGQGDGYTF
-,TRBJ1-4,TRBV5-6,CASSTRQGTANEKLFF
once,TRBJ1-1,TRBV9,CASSVATANTEAFF
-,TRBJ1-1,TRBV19,CASSTTPGYAEAFF
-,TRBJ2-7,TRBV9,CASSVGLLSESYEQYF
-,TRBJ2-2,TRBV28,CASSLSQTGELFF
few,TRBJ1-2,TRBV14,CASSPGTGSGYTF
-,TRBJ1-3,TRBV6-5,CASSYGGEAGNTIYF
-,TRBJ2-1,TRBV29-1,CSARLVAGGRSYNEQFF
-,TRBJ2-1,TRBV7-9,CASSRQGLGNEQFF
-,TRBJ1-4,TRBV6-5,CASSYVGGDEKLFF
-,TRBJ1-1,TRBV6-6,CASTGGGGVTEAFF
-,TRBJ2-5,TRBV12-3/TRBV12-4,CASSFLGAETQYF
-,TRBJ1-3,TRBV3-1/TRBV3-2,CASSQKKPSGNTIYF
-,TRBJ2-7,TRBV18,CASSPLGLAGVPEQYF
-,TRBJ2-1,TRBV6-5,CASSLAGGGEDEQFF
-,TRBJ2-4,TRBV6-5,CASSLAEKNIQYF
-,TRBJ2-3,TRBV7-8,CASSLGLFSDTQYF
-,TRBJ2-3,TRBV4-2,CASSQDSLAGGPSTDTQYF
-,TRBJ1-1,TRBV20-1,CSASLVAVNTEAFF
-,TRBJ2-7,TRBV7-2,CASSLDPGSYEQYF
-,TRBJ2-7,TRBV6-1,CASSEGSRAAYEQYF
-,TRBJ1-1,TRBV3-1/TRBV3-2,CASSGRGLGTEAFF
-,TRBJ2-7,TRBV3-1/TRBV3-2,CASSQSSSYEQYF
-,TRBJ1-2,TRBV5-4,CASSKDSYGYTF
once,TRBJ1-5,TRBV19,CASSFPGRGGNQPQHF
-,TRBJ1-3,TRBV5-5,CASSLGYRTTGNTIYF
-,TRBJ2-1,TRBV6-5,CASSYAQSSYNEQFF
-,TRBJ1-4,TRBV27,CASSLWTGDEKLFF
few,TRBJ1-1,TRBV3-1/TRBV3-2,CASGGQQGAFF
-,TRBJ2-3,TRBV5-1,CASSIRTSGGPKDTQYF